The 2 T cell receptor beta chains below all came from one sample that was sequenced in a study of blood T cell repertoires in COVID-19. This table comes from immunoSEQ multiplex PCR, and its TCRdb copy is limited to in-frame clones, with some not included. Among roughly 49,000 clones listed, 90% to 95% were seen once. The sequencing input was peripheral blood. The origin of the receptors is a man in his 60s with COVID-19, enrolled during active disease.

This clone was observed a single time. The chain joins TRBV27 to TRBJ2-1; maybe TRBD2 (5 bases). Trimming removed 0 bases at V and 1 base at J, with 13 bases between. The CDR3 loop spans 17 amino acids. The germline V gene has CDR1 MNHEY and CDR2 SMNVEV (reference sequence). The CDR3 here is CASSLSLATLSYNEQFF. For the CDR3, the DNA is TGTGCCAGCAGTTTATCCCTAGCCACGTTATCCTACAATGAGCAGTTCTTC.

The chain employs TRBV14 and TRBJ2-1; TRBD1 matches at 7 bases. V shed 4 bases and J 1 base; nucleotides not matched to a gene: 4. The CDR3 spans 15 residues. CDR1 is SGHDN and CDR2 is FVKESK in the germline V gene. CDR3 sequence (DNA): TGTGCCAGCAGCCCCCGACAGGGATCCTACAATGAGCAGTTCTTC. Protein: CASSPRQGSYNEQFF.